This TCR beta chain stems from a study of blood T cells in healthy people across ages (dated by TCRdb to 2014 to 2015). Describing the broader study: In model experiments, template switching captured roughly one uniquely barcoded TCR beta cDNA molecule for every two T cells. Age-related changes in TCR beta repertoire diversity were measured in the study by deep sequencing normalized with unique cDNA molecular identifiers. Using the same blood draw, the study looked at two additional independent replicas of 1 million unique cDNA reads for two donors, one aged 18 to 30 and the other aged 80 or older. Donors were grouped into four age groups: young (average roughly 15 years), middle-aged (roughly 38), aged (around 56) and long-lived (about 89). To avoid experimental bias, donors of different ages were distributed randomly across sequencing lanes.

The donors were 40 or so Caucasian individuals from Russia, aged roughly 6 to 90 years, who were systemically healthy. Around 9.8 milliliters of peripheral blood were collected from each donor into EDTA-treated Vacutainer tubes. Ficoll-Paque density-gradient centrifugation was used to isolate PBMCs, with at least 7 million per sample. Total RNA was extracted from PBMCs with Trizol reagent, with at least 6 micrograms obtained per sample. For every donor, flow cytometry on a PBMC aliquot measured the percentage of naive CD45RAhigh/CD27high T cells. This clonotype showed up many times. Which antigen it targets is not known. No base quality values were provided; no much bigger clone lies one nucleotide off. The paper as a whole reports these results and caveats: The percentage of naive T cells measured by flow cytometry correlated strongly with observed TCR beta diversity. Observed TCR beta diversity per million T cells fell roughly linearly with age, and a significant reduction was already apparent by age roughly 40. Estimates of total diversity from one million sequenced T cells were regarded as lower bounds and underestimates. Because the CMV infection status of the donors was unknown, age-related changes in expanded clonotypes may potentially have been confounded. Compared with the aged group, more naive CD4+ T cells, fewer expanded clones and increased TCR diversity were shown by the long-lived group, suggesting age selection. Because profiling used bulk unsorted PBMCs, naive and antigen-experienced compartments could not be compared conclusively.

The library was prepared using 5' RACE. For sequencing, an Illumina HiSeq 2500 was employed. A second PCR of roughly 6 to 11 cycles was run with a J-beta primer mix and a sample-barcoded 5' primer. A template-switch 5' adaptor carrying 12 random nucleotides introduced a unique molecular identifier onto each TCR beta cDNA molecule. Each sample yielded at least 3 million CDR3-containing paired-end reads. The Mint cDNA synthesis kit, primed by a TRBC-specific oligonucleotide, was used to synthesize first-strand cDNA from all RNA. Following uracil-DNA glycosylase treatment, all cDNA underwent a first 18-cycle PCR with the universal primers M1SS and BC2_uni_R. In the authors' own workflow: Normalization of each sample was performed by random selection of 1 million high-quality reads, each carrying a distinct molecular identifier. Instead of being binned into consensus sequences, reads that shared molecular identifiers were thrown out. MiTCR, with a Q25 quality threshold and the strictest error-elimination algorithm, was used for CDR3 identification, clonotype clustering and error correction. A nonparametric unseen species model with Euler transformation was used to estimate lower-bound total TCR beta diversity. Using fastp at Q25 and MiXCR, TCRdb reprocessed the public reads and kept productive beta chains. Rows with one shared CDR3 protein collapse into an entry with the most common genes and DNA. The V and J calls shown here were made by TCRdb, not taken from the authors' results. The sample data list about 670,000 distinct CDR3 sequences, and around 50% of these were observed just once. Roughly 12% of the sample lies in the top ten.

Including cysteine and phenylalanine, the CDR3 has 16 amino acids. Just the 48-base CDR3 DNA is kept, in frame starting at base 1. CDR1 and CDR2, per the germline V gene, are MGHRA and YSYEKL. V is cut by 2 bases and J by 0 bases, and the space between the germline ends is 14 bases. The receptor comes from a woman aged 80 or over in good health. Source material: blood. Recombination connected TRBV4-1 to TRBJ2-7, with a tentative D gene TRBD2 over 6 matching bases. The CDR3: CASSQSGGGSSYEQYF. The nucleotides read TGCGCCAGCAGCCAATCCGGGGGAGGCAGCTCCTACGAGCAGTACTTC.